These 32 T cell receptor beta chains share one sample of origin, sequenced in a study of identifying expanded T cells in peripheral blood. Using immunoSEQ multiplex PCR, the repertoire was profiled, and TCRdb retains in-frame clones only, with some absent. This repertoire shows around 85,000 clones, 88% found once; its top ten account for 15% to 20%. Sample: blood. The receptors were sampled from a person aged 18 to 70 in good health.

The sample holds a few counts of this clone. V usage is TRBV7-9 and J usage is TRBJ2-2; 9 nucleotides line up with TRBD1. The CDR3 spans 15 residues. CDR1 and CDR2 from the germline V gene are SEHNR and FQNEAQ (reference sequence). V shed 5 bases and J 5 bases; nucleotides not matched to a gene: 6. CDR3 protein: CASSPGTGRTGELFF. The CDR3 DNA reads TGTGCCAGCAGCCCCGGGACAGGGAGAACCGGGGAGCTGTTTTTT.

This chain uses TRBV2 with TRBJ1-3; the D is unclear. V was cut by 5 bases and J by 0 bases, with 8 bases left in between. Germline CDR1 reads SNHLY; CDR2 reads FYNNEI. The CDR3 contains 14 residues. As DNA, the CDR3 is TGTGCCAGCAGTCCTGGCGACTCTGGAAACACCATATATTTT. It translates to CASSPGDSGNTIYF.

The chain couples TRBV27 to TRBJ2-3; TRBD2 matches at 7 bases. Per the germline V gene, CDR1 is MNHEY and CDR2 is SMNVEV (reference sequence). The CDR3 covers 15 residues. The V gene end was trimmed by 3 bases and the J gene end by 0 bases; junction bases not matched to a gene: 3. CDR3 residues: CASSFSGVSTDTQYF. CDR3 nucleotide sequence: TGTGCCAGCAGTTTCAGCGGGGTAAGCACAGATACGCAGTATTTT.

For the CDR3, the DNA is TGTGCCAGCAGCTTGAGGCAGGGCCTTCACACAGATACGCAGTATTTT. Translation gives CASSLRQGLHTDTQYF. The rearrangement uses TRBV5-4 and TRBJ2-3, with TRBD1 as a possible D gene (5 bases). With 1 base removed from V and 2 bases from J, the gap between germline ends came to 14 bases. Per germline, CDR1 SGHNT and CDR2 YYREEE (reference sequence). The CDR3 spans 16 residues.

The rearrangement uses TRBV6-5 and TRBJ1-5; D is unclear. Germline V gene sequence: CDR1 MNHEY, CDR2 SVGAGI. The CDR3 consists of 14 residues. The V end lost 2 bases, the J end lost 1 base, and 6 bases lay between the germline ends. CDR3 coding DNA: TGTGCCAGCAGTTACCTCCCCAGCAATCAGCCCCAGCATTTT. Translating it yields CASSYLPSNQPQHF.

This chain links TRBV18 with TRBJ2-7; D might be TRBD1 or TRBD2, each matching 5 bases. Trimming cost V 2 bases and J 4 bases, with 15 bases left between them. The CDR3 has 15 amino acids. Germline V gives CDR1 KGHSH, CDR2 LQKENI. The CDR3 sequence is CASSPAVGEGYEQYF. CDR3 nucleotides: TGTGCCAGCTCACCAGCGGTGGGGGAAGGGTACGAGCAGTACTTC.

The V call is TRBV2, the J call TRBJ2-3; TRBD2 matches 9 bases. The J segment lost 4 bases and the V segment lost 7 bases, leaving 3 bases of the junction unmatched. The CDR3 runs 13 residues. The germline V gene has CDR1 SNHLY and CDR2 FYNNEI. The CDR3 DNA reads TGTGCCAGCATTAGCGGGGGCTCAGATACGCAGTATTTT. The encoded protein is CASISGGSDTQYF. Combining the CDR3 with reference TRBV2 and TRBJ2-3 gives the whole variable domain EPEVTQTPSHQVTQMGQEVILRCVPISNHLYFYWYRQILGQKVEFLVSFYNNEISEKSEIFDDQFSVERPDGSNFTLKIRSTKLEDSAMYFCASISGGSDTQYFGPGTRLTVL.

The J gene is TRBJ2-7, the V gene TRBV7-9; D is possibly TRBD2 (6 bases). The CDR3 is made up of 14 amino acids. V shed 5 bases and J shed 3 bases, with 14 bases lying between them. The germline V gene has CDR1 SEHNR and CDR2 FQNEAQ (reference sequence). The CDR3 sequence: CASSPRDSNYEQYF. CDR3 DNA sequence: TGTGCCAGCAGCCCTAGGGACTCTAACTACGAGCAGTACTTC.

CDR3 sequence reads: CASSSGTAHYGYTF. CDR3 bases: TGTGCCAGCAGCTCCGGGACAGCCCACTATGGCTACACCTTC. V is TRBV11-2 and J is TRBJ1-2; TRBD1 matches 7 bases. The V gene's germline CDR1 is SGHAT and CDR2 FQNNGV. The V gene end was trimmed by 4 bases and the J gene end by 3 bases; junction bases not matched to a gene: 5. The CDR3 length is 14 residues.

J is TRBJ2-3 and V is TRBV28; perhaps TRBD1 as D (6 bases). Germline values: CDR1 MDHEN, CDR2 SYDVKM. Deletions cut 7 bases from V and 2 bases from J, with 10 bases between. The length of the CDR3 is 13 residues. Here the CDR3 DNA reads TGTGCCAGCATTCAGGGGAACACAGATACGCAGTATTTT. Translating it yields CASIQGNTDTQYF.

The J gene is TRBJ1-2, the V gene TRBV29-1, with D uncertain. The CDR3 has 13 amino acids. CDR1 is SQVTM and CDR2 is ANQGSEA in the germline V gene. V was clipped by 4 bases and J by 2 bases, with 11 bases between them. The CDR3 region is CSVGGGMNYGYTF. The CDR3 nucleotides read TGCAGCGTTGGTGGCGGCATGAACTATGGCTACACCTTC.

In its sample, this clone was seen a few times. The CDR3 here is CASGLAGRGSYEQYF. Here the CDR3 DNA reads TGTGCCAGCGGACTGGCGGGCAGGGGGTCCTACGAGCAGTACTTC. The chain employs TRBV27 and TRBJ2-7, with TRBD1 matching 7 bases. V lost 8 bases to trimming and J lost 1 base; unmatched junction nucleotides: 11. Germline V gives CDR1 MNHEY, CDR2 SMNVEV (reference sequence). This CDR3 comprises 15 residues.

The gene calls are TRBV19 and TRBJ2-5, with 9 nucleotides matching TRBD2. CDR3 length equals 15 residues. The V segment lost 4 bases and the J segment 1 base; nucleotides outside the gene matches: 4. Germline CDR1 is LNHDA and CDR2 is SQIVND (reference sequence). The chain's CDR3 is CASSRVLAGQETQYF. The CDR3 region has the DNA TGTGCCAGTAGTAGGGTACTAGCGGGCCAAGAGACCCAGTACTTC.

V gene TRBV9 combines with J gene TRBJ1-2, with TRBD1 as a possible D gene (6 bases). CDR1 is SGDLS and CDR2 is YYNGEE in the germline V gene. Trimming stripped 2 bases from V and 4 bases from J, with 15 bases between. The CDR3 sequence is 15 residues long. The CDR3 sequence: CASSVHRERGYGYTF. The CDR3 DNA sequence: TGTGCCAGCAGCGTGCACAGGGAAAGGGGCTATGGCTACACCTTC.

This clone was counted only a few times. The chain joins TRBV6-1 to TRBJ1-6, with no clear D. Trimming shortened V by 6 bases and J by 8 bases, and 11 bases separated the two germline ends. This CDR3 region has 13 residues. Germline CDR1 is MNHNS and CDR2 is SASEGT. The CDR3 DNA reads as TGTGCCAGCAGCGGGGTGAGGGATTCACCCCTCCACTTT. It specifies CASSGVRDSPLHF.

The V gene is TRBV27, the J gene TRBJ2-7, with a tentative D call TRBD1 (5 bases). V lost 5 bases to trimming and J lost 2 bases, with 10 bases between them. The CDR3 is 13 amino acids. Germline V gene sequence: CDR1 MNHEY, CDR2 SMNVEV (reference sequence). Here the CDR3 reads CASSTDSTYEQYF. The CDR3 DNA is TGTGCCAGCAGTACCGACAGCACCTACGAGCAGTACTTC.

V usage is TRBV10-3 and J usage is TRBJ1-2; 7 bases fit TRBD1. Germline assignment: CDR1 ENHRY and CDR2 SYGVKD. The CDR3 runs to 13 residues. V gave up 2 bases and J gave up 6 bases; unmatched junction bases: 3. CDR3 amino acids: CAISEDRAHGYTF. DNA of the CDR3: TGTGCCATCAGTGAGGACAGGGCCCATGGCTACACCTTC.

The rearrangement links TRBV5-5 to TRBJ2-6; D not resolved. V lost 5 bases and J lost 0, with 9 bases in between. The CDR3 loop spans 15 amino acids. Per the germline V gene, CDR1 is SGHKS and CDR2 is YYEKEE (reference sequence). In DNA form, the CDR3 reads TGTGCCAGCAGGGCGGACGGCTCTGGGGCCAACGTCCTGACTTTC. The encoded protein is CASRADGSGANVLTF.

This clone has a handful of counts. The V gene is TRBV6-1, the J gene TRBJ2-4, with D perhaps TRBD2 (5 bases). The V and J ends lost 1 base and 4 bases respectively, with 11 bases between them. The CDR3 is made up of 15 amino acids. In germline, CDR1 is MNHNS, CDR2 SASEGT. The CDR3 loop is CASSEVGSGKNIQYF. CDR3 in DNA: TGTGCCAGCAGTGAAGTCGGGTCGGGGAAAAACATTCAGTACTTC.

This chain connects TRBV30 to TRBJ2-7, with D possibly being TRBD2 (5 bases). The CDR3 consists of 14 residues. Germline-derived CDR1 and CDR2 are GTSNPN and SVGIG (reference sequence). V lost 2 bases, J lost 3 bases, and 14 bases lay in between. As DNA, the CDR3 is TGTGCCTGGAGTCCCCGCGGGTGGGGCTACGAGCAGTACTTC. Its protein is CAWSPRGWGYEQYF.

This clone was recorded once. This chain joins TRBV10-3 and TRBJ2-7; 7 bases map to TRBD1. The CDR3 spans 14 residues. CDR1 ENHRY and CDR2 SYGVKD come from the germline V gene. The J segment lost 1 base and the V segment lost 11 bases, leaving 11 bases of the junction unmatched. CDR3 sequence (DNA): TGTGCCTCCAACCCCGGGACAGCATCCTACGAGCAGTACTTC. Protein: CASNPGTASYEQYF.

The chain combines TRBV5-4 with TRBJ1-2; 9 bases agree with TRBD1. CDR1 and CDR2 (germline): SGHNT, YYREEE (reference sequence). The CDR3 loop spans 13 amino acids. CDR3 in amino acids: CTDGGQGSFGYTF. CDR3 sequence (DNA): TGTACAGACGGGGGACAGGGATCATTCGGCTACACCTTC.

V usage is TRBV5-4 and J usage is TRBJ1-2; the D gene is possibly TRBD1 (5 bases). V was shortened by 1 base and J by 0 bases, with 10 bases between the two germline ends. CDR3 length: 15 amino acids. Germline values: CDR1 SGHNT, CDR2 YYREEE (reference sequence). The CDR3 here is CASSLNSQANYGYTF. DNA of the CDR3: TGTGCCAGCAGCTTGAACTCACAGGCTAACTATGGCTACACCTTC.

This clone was found a few times. The V call is TRBV12-5, the J call TRBJ1-2, with 8 bases identical to TRBD1. Germline CDR1 is LGHNT and CDR2 is FRNRAP. CDR3 length: 13 amino acids. Trimming removed 5 bases from V and 3 bases from J; junction bases left unmatched: 2. CDR3 amino acids: CASGTDRDYGYTF. CDR3 DNA sequence: TGTGCTAGTGGTACGGACAGGGACTATGGCTACACCTTC.

The chain joins TRBV5-4 to TRBJ1-1, with D possibly being TRBD1 (5 bases). The germline V gene encodes CDR1 SGHNT and CDR2 YYREEE (reference sequence). The CDR3 contains 18 residues. The germline V and J ends were trimmed by 0 bases and 0 bases, with 18 bases remaining between them. CDR3 in DNA: TGTGCCAGCAGCTTGGGTCTTTGGAGGGGAAAAATGAACACTGAAGCTTTCTTT. It translates to CASSLGLWRGKMNTEAFF.

V gene TRBV18 combines with J gene TRBJ2-1, with TRBD2 matching 10 bases. Losses at the gene ends were 2 bases for V and 8 bases for J; bases not matched to a gene: 9. CDR3 length: 16 amino acids. CDR1 and CDR2 (germline): KGHSH, LQKENI. The DNA of the CDR3 is TGTGCCAGCTCACCAAACCTAGCGGGGGACAGTGATGAGCAGTTCTTC. Amino acids: CASSPNLAGDSDEQFF.

The chain links TRBV5-1 to TRBJ1-2; tentatively, D is TRBD1 (5 bases). CDR3 size: 15 residues. Trimming shortened V by 4 bases and J by 4 bases, and 17 bases separated the two germline ends. Germline values: CDR1 SGHRS, CDR2 YFSETQ. Written as DNA, the CDR3 is TGCGCCAGCAGCCAGATGCAGGGTGCGGCCTATGGCTACACCTTC. Protein product: CASSQMQGAAYGYTF.

The table lists this clone with a count of one. The rearrangement links TRBV5-1 to TRBJ2-5; no reliable D call. Germline loops: CDR1 SGHRS, CDR2 YFSETQ. The V end was cut by 0 bases, the J end by 5 bases, with 5 bases between. The CDR3 consists of 12 residues. DNA for the CDR3: TGCGCCAGCAGCTTGGTGGGGGAGACCCAGTACTTC. This gives the protein CASSLVGETQYF.

V is TRBV7-2 and J is TRBJ1-1; D is uncertain. The CDR3 contains 15 residues. CDR1 is SGHTA and CDR2 is FQGNSA in the germline V gene. V lost 2 bases to trimming and J lost 1 base, with 11 bases between them. This CDR3 reads CASSLYQSPNTEAFF. CDR3 bases: TGTGCCAGCAGCTTATACCAGTCCCCGAACACTGAAGCTTTCTTT.

The chain links TRBV27 to TRBJ1-2; TRBD1 matches 7 bases. The CDR3 is 15 amino acids. Germline V gene data show CDR1 as MNHEY and CDR2 as SMNVEV (reference sequence). The trim removed 4 bases at V and 2 bases at J, leaving 7 bases unmatched. The CDR3 is CASSSGQAPNYGYTF. The DNA for the CDR3 is TGTGCCAGCAGTTCCGGACAGGCTCCAAACTATGGCTACACCTTC.

The CDR3 is CASSPEQSGTEAFF. The CDR3 nucleotides read TGTGCCAGCAGCCCTGAGCAGTCGGGCACTGAAGCTTTCTTT. The chain carries TRBV5-6 and TRBJ1-1, with D hard to call. V was trimmed by 4 bases and J by 4 bases, leaving 14 bases between them. Germline CDR1 reads SGHDT; CDR2 reads YYEEEE. The CDR3 has 14 amino acids.

The chain links TRBV11-1 to TRBJ2-7; possible D gene TRBD1, 6 bases. Germline CDR1 SGHAT, CDR2 FQDESV (reference sequence). V was pared by 5 bases and J by 4 bases, with 24 bases between. The CDR3 covers 17 residues. The CDR3 loop is CASSRPPSGVRGYEQYF. The DNA of the CDR3 is TGTGCCAGCAGCCGCCCACCCTCAGGGGTCCGAGGATACGAGCAGTACTTC.